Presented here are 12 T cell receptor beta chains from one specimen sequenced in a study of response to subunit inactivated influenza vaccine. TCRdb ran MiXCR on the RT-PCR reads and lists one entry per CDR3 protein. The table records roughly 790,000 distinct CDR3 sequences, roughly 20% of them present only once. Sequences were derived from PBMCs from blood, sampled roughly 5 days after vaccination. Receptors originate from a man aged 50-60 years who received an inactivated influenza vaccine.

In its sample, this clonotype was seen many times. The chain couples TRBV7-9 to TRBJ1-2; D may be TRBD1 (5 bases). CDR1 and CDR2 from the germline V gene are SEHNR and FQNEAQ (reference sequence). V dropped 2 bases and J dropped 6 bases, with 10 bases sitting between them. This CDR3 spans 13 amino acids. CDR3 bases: TGTGCCAGCAGCTTAATGGGGCGACATGGCTACACCTTC. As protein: CASSLMGRHGYTF.

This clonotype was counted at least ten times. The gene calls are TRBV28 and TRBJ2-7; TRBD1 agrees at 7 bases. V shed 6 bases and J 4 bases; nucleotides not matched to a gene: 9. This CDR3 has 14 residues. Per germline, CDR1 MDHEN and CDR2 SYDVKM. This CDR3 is CASSSTTGRYEQYF. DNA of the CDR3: TGTGCCAGCAGCTCAACGACAGGGCGATACGAGCAGTACTTC.

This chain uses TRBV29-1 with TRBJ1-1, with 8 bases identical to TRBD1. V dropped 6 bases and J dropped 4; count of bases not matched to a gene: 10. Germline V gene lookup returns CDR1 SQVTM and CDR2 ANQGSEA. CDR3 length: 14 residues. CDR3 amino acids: CSVFPGTGGTEAFF. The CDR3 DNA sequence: TGCAGCGTATTTCCCGGGACAGGAGGCACTGAAGCTTTCTTT.

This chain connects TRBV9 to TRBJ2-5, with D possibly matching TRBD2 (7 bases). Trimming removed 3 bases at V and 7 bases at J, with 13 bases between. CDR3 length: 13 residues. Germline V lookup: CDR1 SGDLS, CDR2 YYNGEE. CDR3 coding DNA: TGTGCCAGCAGCGCCCACAGGGAGGGGACCCAGTACTTC. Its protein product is CASSAHREGTQYF.

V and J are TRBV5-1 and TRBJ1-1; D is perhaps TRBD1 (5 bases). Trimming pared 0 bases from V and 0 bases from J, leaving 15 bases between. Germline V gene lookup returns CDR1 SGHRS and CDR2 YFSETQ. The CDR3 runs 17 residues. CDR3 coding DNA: TGCGCCAGCAGCTTGGTGTTCCGGGGACCGATGAACACTGAAGCTTTCTTT. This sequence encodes CASSLVFRGPMNTEAFF. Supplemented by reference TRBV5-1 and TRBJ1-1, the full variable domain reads KAGVTQTPRYLIKTRGQQVTLSCSPISGHRSVSWYQQTPGQGLQFLFEYFSETQRNKGNFPGRFSGRQFSNSRSEMNVSTLELGDSALYLCASSLVFRGPMNTEAFFGQGTRLTVV.

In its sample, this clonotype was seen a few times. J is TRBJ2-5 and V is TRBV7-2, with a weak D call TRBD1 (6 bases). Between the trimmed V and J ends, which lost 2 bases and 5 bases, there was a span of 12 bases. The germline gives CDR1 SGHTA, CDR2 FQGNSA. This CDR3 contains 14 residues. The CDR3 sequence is CASSLRYRAETQYF. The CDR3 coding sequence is TGTGCCAGCAGCTTAAGATACAGGGCTGAGACCCAGTACTTC.

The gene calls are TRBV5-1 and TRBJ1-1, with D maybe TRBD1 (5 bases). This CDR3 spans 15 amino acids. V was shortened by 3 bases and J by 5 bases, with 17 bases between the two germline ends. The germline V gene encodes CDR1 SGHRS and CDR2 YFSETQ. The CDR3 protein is CASSYRAGWHTEAFF. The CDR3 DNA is TGCGCCAGCAGCTACCGGGCAGGGTGGCATACTGAAGCTTTCTTT.

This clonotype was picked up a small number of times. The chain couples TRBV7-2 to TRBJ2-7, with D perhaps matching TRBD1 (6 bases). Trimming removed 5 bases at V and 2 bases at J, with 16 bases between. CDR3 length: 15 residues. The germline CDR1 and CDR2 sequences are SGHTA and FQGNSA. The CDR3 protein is CASSQVGRGPYEQYF. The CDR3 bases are TGTGCCAGCAGCCAAGTCGGCAGGGGACCCTACGAGCAGTACTTC.

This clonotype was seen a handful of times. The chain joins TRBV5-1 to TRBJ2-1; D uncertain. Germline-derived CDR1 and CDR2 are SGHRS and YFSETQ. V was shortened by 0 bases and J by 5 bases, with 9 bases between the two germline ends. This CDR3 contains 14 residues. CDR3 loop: CASSLGGEHNEQFF. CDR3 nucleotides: TGCGCCAGCAGCTTGGGCGGCGAACACAATGAGCAGTTCTTC.

CDR3: CASSFRGLSGNTIYF. The CDR3, as DNA: TGTGCCAGCAGCTTCAGGGGCCTCTCTGGAAACACCATATATTTT. This chain joins TRBV5-6 and TRBJ1-3; the D gene is possibly TRBD1 (6 bases). Germline lookup yields CDR1 SGHDT and CDR2 YYEEEE. The length of the CDR3 is 15 residues. The V end lost 2 bases, the J end lost 0 bases, and 9 bases lay between the germline ends. Using reference TRBV5-6 and TRBJ1-3 for the parts outside the CDR3, the full variable domain is DAGVTQSPTHLIKTRGQQVTLRCSPKSGHDTVSWYQQALGQGPQFIFQYYEEEERQRGNFPDRFSGHQFPNYSSELNVNALLLGDSALYLCASSFRGLSGNTIYFGEGSWLTVV.

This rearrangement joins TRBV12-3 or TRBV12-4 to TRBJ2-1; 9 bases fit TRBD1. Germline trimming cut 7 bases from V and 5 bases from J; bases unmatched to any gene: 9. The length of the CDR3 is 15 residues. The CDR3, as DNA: TGTGCCAGCAAACCTACCGGGACAGGGAACAATGAGCAGTTCTTC. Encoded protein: CASKPTGTGNNEQFF.

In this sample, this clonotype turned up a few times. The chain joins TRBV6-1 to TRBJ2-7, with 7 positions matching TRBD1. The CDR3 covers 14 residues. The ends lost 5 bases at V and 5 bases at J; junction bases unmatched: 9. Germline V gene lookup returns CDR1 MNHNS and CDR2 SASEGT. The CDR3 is CASSRTGDMNEQYF. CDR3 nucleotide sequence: TGTGCCAGCAGTCGTACAGGGGACATGAACGAGCAGTACTTC.